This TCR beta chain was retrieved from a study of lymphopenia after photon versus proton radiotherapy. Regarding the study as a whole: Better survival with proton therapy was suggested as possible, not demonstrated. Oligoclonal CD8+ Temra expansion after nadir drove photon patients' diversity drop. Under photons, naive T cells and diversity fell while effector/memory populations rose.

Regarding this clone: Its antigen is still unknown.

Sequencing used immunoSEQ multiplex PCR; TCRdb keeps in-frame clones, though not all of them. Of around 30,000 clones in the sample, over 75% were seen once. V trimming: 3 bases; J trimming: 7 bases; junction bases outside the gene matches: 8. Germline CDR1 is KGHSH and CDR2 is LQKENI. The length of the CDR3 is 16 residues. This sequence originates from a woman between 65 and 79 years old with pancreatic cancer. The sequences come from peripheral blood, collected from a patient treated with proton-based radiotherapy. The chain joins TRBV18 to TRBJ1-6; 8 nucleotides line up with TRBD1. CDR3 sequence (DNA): TGTGCCAGCTCACCCGCGGGACAGGTCCCGAATTCACCCCTCCACTTT. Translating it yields CASSPAGQVPNSPLHF.